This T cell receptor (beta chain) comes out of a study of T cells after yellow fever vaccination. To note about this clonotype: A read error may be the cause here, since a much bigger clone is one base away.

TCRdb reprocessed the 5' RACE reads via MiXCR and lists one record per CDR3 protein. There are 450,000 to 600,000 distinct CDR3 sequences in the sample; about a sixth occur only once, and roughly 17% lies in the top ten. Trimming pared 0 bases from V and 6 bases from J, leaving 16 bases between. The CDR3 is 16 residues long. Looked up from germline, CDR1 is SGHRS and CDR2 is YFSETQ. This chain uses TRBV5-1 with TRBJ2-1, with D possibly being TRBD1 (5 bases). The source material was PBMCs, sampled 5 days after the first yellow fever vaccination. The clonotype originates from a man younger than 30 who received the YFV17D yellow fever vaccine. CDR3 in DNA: TGCGCCAGCAGCTTGGCCGCGGCAGGGAAAGCCAATGAGCAGTTCTTC. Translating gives CASSLAAAGKANEQFF. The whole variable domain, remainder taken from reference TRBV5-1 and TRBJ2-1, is KAGVTQTPRYLIKTRGQQVTLSCSPISGHRSVSWYQQTPGQGLQFLFEYFSETQRNKGNFPGRFSGRQFSNSRSEMNVSTLELGDSALYLCASSLAAAGKANEQFFGPGTRLTVL.